This is a list of T cell receptor beta chains from one sample in a study of tumor T cells in aggressive B-cell lymphoma. Data came from immunoSEQ multiplex PCR; TCRdb stores just in-frame clones and leaves some out. Among fewer than 5,500 clones, around 94% were seen once, and the ten largest hold 3.5% to 4%. The sequenced material came from tumor tissue. The receptor source for this set is an adult with diffuse large B cell lymphoma. CDR3s include the opening cysteine and the closing phenylalanine or tryptophan. A D gene is named only where the DNA matches it firmly. Size is stated for part of the rows, as once, few or many counts, or as a class when the clone is expanded.

V gene	clone size	D gene	J gene	CDR3 protein	CDR3 DNA
TRBV7-3	.	TRBD1	TRBJ2-5	CASSLEGAPQETQYF	TGTGCCAGCAGCTTAGAGGGGGCGCCTCAAGAGACCCAGTACTTC
TRBV11-3	.	TRBD2	TRBJ2-1	CASSRGLAGVNEQFF	TGTGCCAGCAGCCGCGGACTAGCGGGAGTTAATGAGCAGTTCTTC
TRBV18	.	.	TRBJ1-1	CASSPTSRTEAFF	TGTGCCAGCTCACCAACTTCTCGTACTGAAGCTTTCTTT
TRBV9	.	.	TRBJ1-1	CASSVGGDTEAFF	TGTGCCAGCAGCGTAGGGGGGGACACTGAAGCTTTCTTT
TRBV5-5	.	TRBD2	TRBJ2-7	CASNFGAGGPLRLYEQYF	TGTGCCAGCAACTTCGGGGCGGGGGGGCCTTTACGACTGTACGAGCAGTACTTC
TRBV18	.	.	TRBJ2-7	CASSQGSLSYEQYF	TGTGCCAGCTCGCAGGGCTCCCTGTCCTACGAGCAGTACTTC
TRBV10-3	.	TRBD2	TRBJ2-5	CAISPRGGERETQYF	TGTGCCATCAGTCCTCGCGGGGGAGAGCGGGAGACCCAGTACTTC
TRBV19	.	TRBD1	TRBJ2-7	CASSITGDSYEQYF	TGTGCCAGTAGTATAACAGGGGACTCCTACGAGCAGTACTTC
TRBV30	.	TRBD1	TRBJ1-2	CAWSLGQGRGYTF	TGTGCCTGGAGTTTGGGACAGGGACGGGGCTACACCTTC
TRBV30	.	TRBD2	TRBJ2-3	CAWARRGRDTQYF	TGTGCCTGGGCCAGGCGGGGGAGAGATACGCAGTATTTT
TRBV7-2	.	.	TRBJ2-1	CASSLERLLVEQFF	TGTGCCAGCAGCTTAGAGCGGCTACTAGTTGAGCAGTTCTTC
TRBV9	once	TRBD2	TRBJ2-3	CASSVEVRVAGITDTQYF	TGTGCCAGCAGCGTAGAGGTCAGGGTAGCGGGTATCACAGATACGCAGTATTTT
TRBV28	once	.	TRBJ2-7	CASSPRGRPYEQYF	TGTGCCAGCAGTCCACGCGGCAGACCCTACGAGCAGTACTTC
TRBV5-1	.	.	TRBJ2-3	CASSLGQAGTDTQYF	TGCGCCAGCAGCTTGGGCCAGGCCGGCACAGATACGCAGTATTTT
TRBV29-1	.	.	TRBJ2-5	CSVVRASQETQYF	TGCAGCGTTGTGAGGGCGTCCCAAGAGACCCAGTACTTC
TRBV23-1	.	.	TRBJ1-5	CASSQSGPFGGYQPQHF	TGCGCCAGCAGTCAGTCCGGACCTTTCGGGGGATATCAGCCCCAGCATTTT
TRBV4-1	.	.	TRBJ1-3	CATQVDPGNTIYF	TGCGCCACTCAGGTTGACCCTGGAAACACCATATATTTT
TRBV7-2	once	.	TRBJ1-5	CASSLSPGGVGASWPQHF	TGTGCCAGCAGCTTATCCCCGGGGGGGGTTGGGGCAAGTTGGCCCCAGCATTTT
TRBV6-4	.	.	TRBJ2-7	CASTGRNPYEQYF	TGTGCCAGCACCGGGAGAAACCCCTACGAGCAGTACTTC
TRBV4-2	.	TRBD1	TRBJ2-7	CASSQDWGQGAYEQYF	TGTGCCAGCAGCCAAGATTGGGGACAGGGGGCTTACGAGCAGTACTTC
TRBV6-8	.	TRBD2	TRBJ2-3	CASESEWGSSGRADTQYF	TGTGCCAGTGAATCGGAGTGGGGATCTAGCGGGAGGGCAGATACGCAGTATTTT
TRBV11-3	.	TRBD1	TRBJ2-3	CASSPETGADTQYF	TGTGCCAGCAGCCCGGAAACAGGGGCAGATACGCAGTATTTT
TRBV2	.	.	TRBJ2-7	CASKEGPYEQYF	TGTGCCAGCAAGGAGGGACCCTACGAGCAGTACTTC
TRBV28	.	TRBD2	TRBJ2-7	CASSPHSGRVYEQYF	TGTGCCAGCAGTCCCCATAGCGGGAGGGTCTACGAGCAGTACTTC
TRBV5-1	.	TRBD1	TRBJ2-2	CASSSGQGPGELFF	TGCGCCAGCAGCTCCGGACAGGGCCCCGGGGAGCTGTTTTTT
TRBV10-3	once	.	TRBJ1-1	CAISEEGGGTEAFF	TGTGCCATCAGTGAGGAGGGAGGAGGAACTGAAGCTTTCTTT